These 28 T cell receptor beta chains were sequenced from one sample in a study of neurological immune-mediated disorders. TCRdb independently ran MiXCR on the 5' RACE reads; one entry per CDR3 protein. The sample includes 20,000 to 30,000 distinct CDR3 sequences, over 10% of them seen just once. The specimen sequenced was PBMCs. The receptors shown here come from a woman aged 40 to 49 with HTLV-1-associated myelopathy (HAM/TSP).

This clonotype appeared many times. The chain couples TRBV6-6 to TRBJ1-1; 7 bases match TRBD1. Germline CDR1 MNHNY, CDR2 SVGAGI (reference sequence). The CDR3 totals 13 residues. After removal of 4 bases from V and 5 bases from J, the junction contained 4 bases not matched to a gene. CDR3 amino acids: CASSSGGRTEAFF. The DNA of the CDR3 is TGTGCCAGCAGTTCAGGGGGACGGACTGAAGCTTTCTTT.

This clonotype was counted many times. The genes are TRBV6-2 or TRBV6-3 and TRBJ1-1; TRBD1 agrees at 9 bases. This CDR3 is built from 17 residues. CDR1 MNHEY and CDR2 SVGEGT come from the germline V gene. V shed 7 bases and J 1 base; nucleotides not matched to a gene: 13. This chain's CDR3 is CASTADLLTGGNTEAFF. CDR3 bases: TGTGCCAGCACCGCAGACTTATTGACAGGGGGGAACACTGAAGCTTTCTTT.

This clonotype was detected many times. The rearrangement joins TRBV27 to TRBJ1-2; 8 bases match TRBD1. The CDR3 is 14 residues long. The V gene's germline CDR1 is MNHEY and CDR2 SMNVEV (reference sequence). With V trimmed by 3 bases and J by 4 bases, 4 bases remained unmatched. CDR3 protein: CASSFAGGIYGYTF. In DNA, the CDR3 is TGTGCCAGCAGTTTTGCAGGGGGCATCTATGGCTACACCTTC.

This clonotype was seen at least ten times. The rearrangement links TRBV24-1 to TRBJ2-1; maybe TRBD2 (5 bases). CDR1 is KGHDR, CDR2 SFDVKD, per germline. Trimming took off 7 bases at V and 7 bases at J, with 13 bases between the two ends. This CDR3 is built from 13 residues. This CDR3 is CATSPSSLNEQFF. The CDR3 DNA is TGTGCCACCAGCCCTAGCTCTCTGAATGAGCAGTTCTTC.

This clonotype was counted many times. The CDR3 region has the DNA TGCGCCAGCAGCTTGCAAGGGGGCCCCCGGACCGGGGAGCTGTTTTTT. Translation gives CASSLQGGPRTGELFF. J is TRBJ2-2 and V is TRBV5-1; 7 bases map to TRBD1. The germline V gene encodes CDR1 SGHRS and CDR2 YFSETQ. The CDR3 is 16 residues long. Trimming removed 1 base from V and 5 bases from J; junction bases left unmatched: 8.

The chain couples TRBV14 to TRBJ2-3; 9 nucleotides match TRBD2. The V gene end was trimmed by 2 bases and the J gene end by 4 bases; junction bases not matched to a gene: 13. Germline CDR1 and CDR2: SGHDN and FVKESK. The CDR3 is 18 amino acids. For the CDR3, the DNA is TGTGCCAGCAGCCAATACCGGCGGGGCGGGGGGGCCGCAGATACGCAGTATTTT. Its translation is CASSQYRRGGGAADTQYF.

This clonotype came up many times. This sequence joins TRBV9 and TRBJ2-5; possible D gene TRBD1, 5 bases. The germline V gene has CDR1 SGDLS and CDR2 YYNGEE. The CDR3 consists of 16 residues. V dropped 0 bases and J dropped 2 bases, with 14 bases sitting between them. The CDR3 region has the DNA TGTGCCAGCAGCGTAGAAGGGTCAGGGTGGCAAGAGACCCAGTACTTC. Protein: CASSVEGSGWQETQYF.

V and J are TRBV7-6 and TRBJ2-3; perhaps TRBD1 as D (6 bases). Germline V gene data show CDR1 as SGHVS and CDR2 as FNYEAQ. CDR3 size: 15 residues. Trimming took off 5 bases at V and 0 bases at J, with 12 bases between the two ends. The CDR3 loop reads CASSLRTASTDTQYF. The CDR3, as DNA: TGTGCCAGCAGCCTACGGACAGCTAGCACAGATACGCAGTATTTT. The entire variable domain, with the rest obtained from reference TRBV7-6 and TRBJ2-3, is as follows: GAGVSQSPRYKVTKRGQDVALRCDPISGHVSLYWYRQALGQGPEFLTYFNYEAQQDKSGLPNDRFSAERPEGSISTLTIQRTEQRDSAMYRCASSLRTASTDTQYFGPGTRLTVL.

This clonotype was counted ten times or more. The V call is TRBV3-1, the J call TRBJ1-6, with D tentatively TRBD1 (5 bases). CDR3 length: 20 amino acids. Germline loops: CDR1 LGHDT, CDR2 YNNKEL (reference sequence). V was trimmed by 7 bases and J by 0 bases, leaving 25 bases between them. Written as DNA, the CDR3 is TGTGCCAGCACCCTGGTAGAGGGGTCCTTTTTCAGCTCCTATAATTCACCCCTCCACTTT. Encoded protein: CASTLVEGSFFSSYNSPLHF.

There are many counts of this clonotype. V gene TRBV11-2 combines with J gene TRBJ2-3; D is undetermined. The CDR3 contains 14 residues. CDR1 and CDR2 from the germline V gene are SGHAT and FQNNGV. V was clipped by 3 bases and J by 2 bases, with 9 bases between them. CDR3 in DNA: TGTGCCAGCAGCTTCAGGTTGAACACAGATACGCAGTATTTT. Translating it yields CASSFRLNTDTQYF.

This clonotype was counted ten times or more. This sequence joins TRBV5-1 and TRBJ1-1; D remains ambiguous. Per germline, CDR1 SGHRS and CDR2 YFSETQ. The CDR3 contains 14 residues. V shed 2 bases and J shed 5 bases, with 13 bases lying between them. CDR3 residues: CASSFAGGQTEAFF. Written as DNA, the CDR3 is TGCGCCAGCAGCTTTGCCGGCGGGCAGACTGAAGCTTTCTTT.

This clonotype was recorded many times. This chain links TRBV5-1 with TRBJ2-5, with D possibly matching TRBD2 (5 bases). V lost 2 bases and J lost 2, with 10 bases in between. This CDR3 is built from 14 residues. The germline gives CDR1 SGHRS, CDR2 YFSETQ. Here the CDR3 reads CASSLWTGQETQYF. DNA for the CDR3: TGCGCCAGCAGCTTATGGACGGGGCAAGAGACCCAGTACTTC.

This clonotype was seen a handful of times. V and J are TRBV7-3 and TRBJ2-5; D might be TRBD1 (5 bases). V lost 7 bases, J lost 4 bases, and 25 bases lay in between. In germline, CDR1 is SGHTA, CDR2 FQGTGA. The CDR3 runs 17 residues. CDR3 protein: CASISPPQGHSLETQYF. For the CDR3, the DNA is TGTGCCAGCATCTCCCCCCCTCAGGGCCACTCCCTAGAGACCCAGTACTTC.

This clonotype was seen ten or more times. V is TRBV20-1 and J is TRBJ2-3, with TRBD2 matching 11 bases. V lost 0 bases, J lost 10 bases, and 9 bases stayed unmatched. The CDR3 totals 15 residues. Looked up from germline, CDR1 is DFQATT and CDR2 is SNEGSKA (reference sequence). As DNA, the CDR3 is TGCAGTGCTAGAGACGGTGGTAGCGGGGGGGGGGCGCAGTATTTT. This gives the protein CSARDGGSGGGAQYF.

This clonotype was seen ten or more times. The CDR3 region is CASSLGLGQGTEAFF. The CDR3 region has the DNA TGCGCCAGCAGCTTGGGACTGGGACAGGGCACTGAAGCTTTCTTT. The genes are TRBV5-1 and TRBJ1-1; 9 bases are a match to TRBD1. Germline V gene sequence: CDR1 SGHRS, CDR2 YFSETQ. This CDR3 contains 15 residues. V trimming: 0 bases; J trimming: 4 bases; junction bases outside the gene matches: 4. Drawing the rest from reference TRBV5-1 and TRBJ1-1, the complete variable domain is KAGVTQTPRYLIKTRGQQVTLSCSPISGHRSVSWYQQTPGQGLQFLFEYFSETQRNKGNFPGRFSGRQFSNSRSEMNVSTLELGDSALYLCASSLGLGQGTEAFFGQGTRLTVV.

This clonotype was seen ten or more times. The chain uses TRBV4-1 and TRBJ2-1; D gene uncertain. V was trimmed by 4 bases and J by 9 bases, leaving 19 bases between them. The V gene's germline CDR1 is MGHRA and CDR2 YSYEKL. CDR3 length equals 15 residues. The CDR3 DNA reads TGCGCCAGCAGCCCCCCTACCCGGCGACCGGGTGAGCAGTTCTTC. It yields the protein CASSPPTRRPGEQFF.

This clonotype has ten or more counts. The rearrangement links TRBV5-1 to TRBJ1-6; 9 nucleotides match TRBD1. Germline V gene data show CDR1 as SGHRS and CDR2 as YFSETQ. The junction had 12 bases not matched to a gene; V was cut back by 4 bases and J by 10 bases. The CDR3 consists of 16 residues. The CDR3 bases are TGCGCCAGCAGCCAGTTAACACAGGGGGCACGGTCACCCCTCCACTTT. It codes for CASSQLTQGARSPLHF.

Remarks on this clonotype: At one end the junction does not follow the germline gene, possibly because of a read error. The chain carries TRBV15 and TRBJ2-5; D possibly corresponds to TRBD2 (5 bases). Germline V gene lookup returns CDR1 LNHNV and CDR2 YYDKDF (reference sequence). CDR3 length: 9 amino acids. The CDR3 is CASGETQYF. Written as DNA, the CDR3 is TGTGCCTCCGGGGAGACACAGTACTTC. Together with reference TRBV15 and TRBJ2-5, the CDR3 gives the full variable domain: DAMVIQNPRYQVTQFGKPVTLSCSQTLNHNVMYWYQQKSSQAPKLLFHYYDKDFNNEADTPDNFQSRRPNTSFCFLDIRSPGLGDTAMYLCASGETQYFGPGTRLLVL.

In its sample, this clonotype was seen many times. The gene calls are TRBV5-5 and TRBJ2-3; the D gene is possibly TRBD2 (6 bases). In germline, CDR1 is SGHKS, CDR2 YYEKEE (reference sequence). The CDR3 contains 15 residues. V was pared by 5 bases and J by 4 bases, with 17 bases between. This CDR3 reads CASRNSYAGPDTQYF. Written as DNA, the CDR3 is TGTGCCAGCAGAAACAGCTATGCGGGACCAGATACGCAGTATTTT. Variable domain in full (rest from reference TRBV5-5 and TRBJ2-3): DAGVTQSPTHLIKTRGQQVTLRCSPISGHKSVSWYQQVLGQGPQFIFQYYEKEERGRGNFPDRFSARQFPNYSSELNVNALLLGDSALYLCASRNSYAGPDTQYFGPGTRLTVL.

This clonotype was counted many times. This chain connects TRBV5-1 to TRBJ1-2; 9 bases line up with TRBD1. J was trimmed by 1 base and V by 4 bases; bases with no gene match: 5. There are 15 residues in the CDR3. Germline V gives CDR1 SGHRS, CDR2 YFSETQ. The CDR3 is CASSLGTGFNYGYTF. The CDR3 nucleotides are TGCGCCAGCAGCCTCGGGACAGGGTTTAACTATGGCTACACCTTC.

This clonotype appeared many times. The rearrangement links TRBV6-6 to TRBJ2-4, with D unresolved. The ends were cut back, 7 bases at V and 0 bases at J, with 7 bases in the middle. In germline, CDR1 is MNHNY, CDR2 SVGAGI (reference sequence). The CDR3 totals 13 residues. CDR3 region: CASMPLAKNIQYF. CDR3 in DNA: TGTGCCAGCATGCCACTAGCCAAAAACATTCAGTACTTC.

In this sample, this clonotype turned up many times. The rearrangement links TRBV12-3 or TRBV12-4 to TRBJ1-2, with a weak D call TRBD1 (6 bases). The CDR3 contains 12 residues. Trimming shortened V by 2 bases and J by 10 bases, and 11 bases separated the two germline ends. The CDR3 loop is CASSLMAGDYTF. CDR3 in DNA: TGTGCCAGCAGTTTAATGGCAGGGGACTACACCTTC.

There are many counts of this clonotype. The rearrangement links TRBV20-1 to TRBJ1-2, with a possible D match to TRBD1 (5 bases). The CDR3 extends over 15 amino acids. Germline values: CDR1 DFQATT, CDR2 SNEGSKA (reference sequence). The V and J ends lost 0 bases and 2 bases respectively, with 13 bases between them. This CDR3 reads CSARDQRGSNYGYTF. In nucleotides, the CDR3 is TGCAGTGCTAGAGATCAAAGGGGATCAAACTATGGCTACACCTTC.

About this clonotype itself: An end of the junction does not agree with germline; a read error may underlie this. The chain combines TRBV7-9 with TRBJ2-1, with D perhaps matching TRBD2 (5 bases). The CDR3 totals 17 residues. The germline gives CDR1 SEHNR, CDR2 FQNEAQ (reference sequence). Here the CDR3 DNA reads TGTGCCAGCAGCTTAGCGTTGGGCGTCCACCCGGGGAATGAGCAGTTCTTT. Amino acids: CASSLALGVHPGNEQFF.

V and J are TRBV6-1 and TRBJ1-5; D is unresolved. The CDR3 is 16 amino acids. Germline CDR1 is MNHNS and CDR2 is SASEGT. Trimming took off 0 bases at V and 2 bases at J, with 11 bases between the two ends. CDR3 nucleotide sequence: TGTGCCAGCAGTGAAGCGGGAGGGAAGGGCAATCAGCCCCAGCATTTT. Translated: CASSEAGGKGNQPQHF.

In its sample, this clonotype was seen many times. The chain has TRBV5-1 and TRBJ2-3, with a weak D call TRBD1 (6 bases). CDR1 is SGHRS and CDR2 is YFSETQ in the germline V gene. The CDR3 length is 13 residues. Deletions cut 0 bases from V and 11 bases from J, with 13 bases between. CDR3 nucleotides: TGCGCCAGCAGCTTGGCGGCTGGGGGCGGGCAGTATTTT. It specifies CASSLAAGGGQYF. Combining the CDR3 with reference TRBV5-1 and TRBJ2-3 gives the whole variable domain KAGVTQTPRYLIKTRGQQVTLSCSPISGHRSVSWYQQTPGQGLQFLFEYFSETQRNKGNFPGRFSGRQFSNSRSEMNVSTLELGDSALYLCASSLAAGGGQYFGPGTRLTVL.

Ten or more counts support this clonotype. The chain couples TRBV24-1 to TRBJ2-5, with a tentative D call TRBD1 (6 bases). Germline assignment: CDR1 KGHDR and CDR2 SFDVKD. Between the trimmed V and J ends, which lost 3 bases and 5 bases, there was a span of 15 bases. This CDR3 has 15 amino acids. The CDR3 region is CATSDRQGLGETQYF. The CDR3 DNA reads TGTGCCACCAGTGATCGTCAGGGGCTCGGGGAGACCCAGTACTTC.

This clonotype was counted ten times or more. The J gene is TRBJ2-5, the V gene TRBV20-1; 11 positions match TRBD2. The CDR3 spans 14 residues. Germline lookup yields CDR1 DFQATT and CDR2 SNEGSKA (reference sequence). The CDR3 bases are TGCAGCGCAATGATAGCGGGGGGGCGGGAGACCCAGTACTTC. This sequence encodes CSAMIAGGRETQYF.